What follows are 27 T cell receptor beta chains derived from one specimen sequenced in a study of response to subunit inactivated influenza vaccine (dated by TCRdb to between 2017 and 2018). The time point label for this specimen denotes: 45 to 50 days after influenza vaccine administration. The library was obtained by RT-PCR. The listed sequencing device is Illumina HiSeq 2500. Through fastp at Q25 and MiXCR, TCRdb rebuilt clones from the public reads, retaining in-frame beta chains. Identical CDR3 protein sequences are pooled into one entry, listed with their most common genes and DNA. The sample table records roughly 570,000 distinct CDR3 sequences; 10% to 15% of these occur just once. The top ten constitute 13% of the sample. The sample here was PBMCs from blood, taken roughly 46 days after vaccination. The receptor source for this set is a man aged 45-65 years who received an inactivated influenza vaccine. Donor details come from another sample of the same person, matched by shared clones.

The chain uses TRBV7-2 and TRBJ1-5, with a possible D match to TRBD1 (5 bases). The germline CDR1 and CDR2 sequences are SGHTA and FQGNSA. CDR3 size: 14 residues. The V end lost 5 bases, the J end lost 5 bases, and 13 bases lay between the germline ends. Here the CDR3 reads CASSGGTGHQPQHF. The CDR3 region has the DNA TGTGCCAGCAGCGGAGGAACAGGTCATCAGCCCCAGCATTTT.

This clonotype occurred many times. CDR3 amino acids: CASSSQVTATEAFF. DNA of the CDR3: TGCGCCAGCAGCTCGCAGGTCACCGCTACTGAAGCTTTCTTT. The genes are TRBV5-1 and TRBJ1-1; the D is unclear. V was cut by 3 bases and J by 5 bases, with 14 bases left in between. The CDR3 length is 14 residues. Germline values: CDR1 SGHRS, CDR2 YFSETQ.

The chain has TRBV20-1 and TRBJ2-7, with D perhaps TRBD1 (7 bases). The CDR3 spans 12 residues. Germline V gene data show CDR1 as DFQATT and CDR2 as SNEGSKA (reference sequence). The V and J ends lost 2 bases and 7 bases respectively, with 12 bases between them. In DNA, the CDR3 is TGCAGTGCTAGAACAGGGGCGGGGGAGCAGTACTTC. As protein: CSARTGAGEQYF.

This clonotype occurred a few times. J is TRBJ1-5 and V is TRBV30; the D gene is possibly TRBD1 (5 bases). The V gene's germline CDR1 is GTSNPN and CDR2 SVGIG (reference sequence). The V end was cut by 6 bases, the J end by 4 bases, with 13 bases between. This CDR3 comprises 13 residues. DNA for the CDR3: TGTGCCTGCGCTCCGGGGGAAAATCAGCCCCAGCATTTT. Residues: CACAPGENQPQHF.

V usage is TRBV12-3 or TRBV12-4 and J usage is TRBJ1-2; TRBD1 is a possible D gene (6 bases). V lost 6 bases to trimming and J lost 7 bases, with 21 bases between them. CDR3 size: 15 residues. The CDR3 DNA reads as TGTGCCAGCAGATCCGGCGGCGGGGGCGCGAGTGGCTACACCTTC. It is translated as CASRSGGGGASGYTF.

This clonotype showed up just a few times. The chain uses TRBV11-2 and TRBJ2-7; tentative D call: TRBD1 (7 bases). CDR3 length: 14 residues. The V and J ends lost 5 bases and 6 bases respectively, with 17 bases between them. CDR1 is SGHAT and CDR2 is FQNNGV in the germline V gene. The CDR3 sequence: CASSVGRQGGEQYF. CDR3 DNA: TGTGCCAGCAGCGTCGGGAGACAGGGAGGCGAGCAGTACTTC. The variable domain in full, with the rest retrieved from reference TRBV11-2 and TRBJ2-7, is EAGVAQSPRYKIIEKRQSVAFWCNPISGHATLYWYQQILGQGPKLLIQFQNNGVVDDSQLPKDRFSAERLKGVDSTLKIQPAKLEDSAVYLCASSVGRQGGEQYFGPGTRLTVT.

The chain has TRBV20-1 and TRBJ2-1; 16 bases align to TRBD2. Germline assignment: CDR1 DFQATT and CDR2 SNEGSKA (reference sequence). This CDR3 region has 17 residues. V lost 7 bases and J lost 5; bases outside the gene matches: 11. The CDR3 nucleotides are TGCAGTGTCGAGGGACTAGCGGGAGGGAGGCTTGACAATGAGCAGTTCTTC. Protein sequence: CSVEGLAGGRLDNEQFF.

J is TRBJ1-1 and V is TRBV14; no reliable D call. Germline lookup yields CDR1 SGHDN and CDR2 FVKESK. The CDR3 contains 15 residues. The V gene lost 4 bases and the J gene lost 3 bases, with 15 bases spanning the gap. The CDR3: CASSPLRLRDTEAFF. The CDR3 DNA follows: TGTGCCAGCAGCCCCTTACGATTACGGGACACTGAAGCTTTCTTT.

The V gene is TRBV3-1, the J gene TRBJ2-3; D possibly corresponds to TRBD2 (5 bases). The ends were cut back, 1 base at V and 4 bases at J, with 18 bases in the middle. CDR1 and CDR2 from the germline V gene are LGHDT and YNNKEL (reference sequence). The CDR3 has 17 residues. The CDR3 loop is CASSQGGFSHIADTQYF. The CDR3 coding sequence is TGTGCCAGCAGCCAAGGCGGGTTCTCCCACATTGCAGATACGCAGTATTTT.

This clonotype was counted between two and nine times. The chain has TRBV10-3 and TRBJ1-1; the D gene is possibly TRBD1 (5 bases). Germline V gene lookup returns CDR1 ENHRY and CDR2 SYGVKD. The length of the CDR3 is 14 residues. Trimming took off 4 bases at V and 5 bases at J, with 14 bases between the two ends. The CDR3: CAISARGGGTEAFF. CDR3 bases: TGTGCCATCAGTGCGAGGGGTGGGGGTACTGAAGCTTTCTTT.

This rearrangement joins TRBV5-1 to TRBJ2-5; D possibly corresponds to TRBD2 (6 bases). The CDR3 is 13 amino acids. The V end was cut by 8 bases, the J end by 4 bases, with 15 bases between. The germline V gene encodes CDR1 SGHRS and CDR2 YFSETQ. For the CDR3, the DNA is TGCGCCAGTGCCCCCTCGGGGGTAGAGACCCAGTACTTC. This codes for CASAPSGVETQYF.

The V call is TRBV20-1, the J call TRBJ2-7; either TRBD1 or TRBD2 may supply D (5 bases each). Trimming removed 6 bases from V and 2 bases from J, with 26 bases in between. Germline V CDR1 and CDR2: DFQATT, SNEGSKA (reference sequence). The CDR3 has 17 amino acids. The CDR3 here is CSALGRGVERTTYEQYF. In DNA, the CDR3 is TGCAGTGCGCTAGGAAGGGGCGTCGAGCGGACCACCTACGAGCAGTACTTC.

The chain employs TRBV4-2 and TRBJ2-7; the D gene is possibly TRBD2 (6 bases). CDR1 and CDR2 (germline): LGHNA, YNFKEQ. V was pared by 1 base and J by 2 bases, with 9 bases between. This CDR3 spans 14 amino acids. In DNA, the CDR3 is TGTGCCAGCAGCCAAGCTGCGGGGACCTACGAGCAGTACTTC. Translated: CASSQAAGTYEQYF.

DNA of the CDR3: TGCAGCGCACAGGGACAGAGACAAGAGACCCAGTACTTC. It specifies CSAQGQRQETQYF. The chain employs TRBV29-1 and TRBJ2-5; 7 bases align to TRBD1. From germline, CDR1 is SQVTM and CDR2 ANQGSEA. The CDR3 is 13 residues long. The V and J ends lost 7 bases and 2 bases, in that order; junction bases with no gene match: 7.

This clonotype was counted a few times. The chain links TRBV9 to TRBJ2-1, with TRBD2 identical over 10 bases. Germline assignment: CDR1 SGDLS and CDR2 YYNGEE. Germline trimming cut 0 bases from V and 7 bases from J; bases unmatched to any gene: 4. The CDR3 runs 15 residues. The CDR3 spells CASSVGGSGRNEQFF. CDR3 DNA: TGTGCCAGCAGCGTAGGTGGTAGCGGGAGGAATGAGCAGTTCTTC.

This clonotype showed up many times. The V call is TRBV20-1, the J call TRBJ2-1; TRBD2 matches at 7 bases. V trimming: 1 base; J trimming: 0 bases; junction bases outside the gene matches: 6. Germline V gene sequence: CDR1 DFQATT, CDR2 SNEGSKA (reference sequence). This CDR3 has 16 amino acids. The CDR3 bases are TGCAGTGCTAGAGGATATCTAGCGGTCTCCTACAATGAGCAGTTCTTC. Amino acids: CSARGYLAVSYNEQFF.

The chain combines TRBV10-2 with TRBJ2-7; D remains unclear. This CDR3 contains 11 residues. Trimming shortened V by 3 bases and J by 3 bases, and 3 bases separated the two germline ends. The germline V gene has CDR1 WSHSY and CDR2 SAAADI. CDR3 loop: CASSDVYEQYF. In DNA form, the CDR3 reads TGCGCCAGCAGTGATGTCTACGAGCAGTACTTC.

This clonotype appeared many times. This chain connects TRBV5-1 to TRBJ1-1; D not resolved. There are 14 residues in the CDR3. V lost 0 bases and J lost 0, with 6 bases in between. The germline gives CDR1 SGHRS, CDR2 YFSETQ. The CDR3 DNA is TGCGCCAGCAGCTTGGCCAACATGAACACTGAAGCTTTCTTT. Residues: CASSLANMNTEAFF.

The rearrangement links TRBV20-1 to TRBJ1-6; 10 nucleotides line up with TRBD1. The CDR3 sequence is 14 residues long. V shed 3 bases and J 7 bases; nucleotides not matched to a gene: 3. CDR1 is DFQATT, CDR2 SNEGSKA, per germline (reference sequence). Written as DNA, the CDR3 is TGCAGTGCTAGGACAGGGGGCGAAAATTCACCCCTCCACTTT. Translated: CSARTGGENSPLHF.

This clonotype has just a few counts. This chain joins TRBV20-1 and TRBJ2-7, with D maybe TRBD2 (6 bases). The V gene lost 3 bases and the J gene lost 6 bases, with 9 bases spanning the gap. CDR3 size: 11 residues. The germline V gene encodes CDR1 DFQATT and CDR2 SNEGSKA (reference sequence). The CDR3 here is CSARELAEQYF. CDR3 coding DNA: TGCAGTGCTAGGGAACTAGCCGAGCAGTACTTC.

This clonotype has a count of ten or more. The chain joins TRBV27 to TRBJ1-1; possible D gene TRBD1, 5 bases. Deletions cut 0 bases from V and 4 bases from J, with 12 bases between. The CDR3 length is 15 residues. Germline loops: CDR1 MNHEY, CDR2 SMNVEV (reference sequence). CDR3 residues: CASSLSGSGSTEAFF. In DNA form, the CDR3 reads TGTGCCAGCAGTTTATCGGGGTCAGGGAGCACTGAAGCTTTCTTT.

The CDR3 here is CASSQAQGNQPQHF. The DNA of the CDR3 is TGTGCCAGCAGCCAGGCACAGGGGAATCAGCCCCAGCATTTT. V and J are TRBV3-1 and TRBJ1-5; 7 bases line up with TRBD1. The trim removed 3 bases at V and 4 bases at J, leaving 3 bases unmatched. This CDR3 comprises 14 residues. The germline gives CDR1 LGHDT, CDR2 YNNKEL (reference sequence).

V is TRBV20-1 and J is TRBJ2-1; a weak D match, TRBD1 (7 bases). The CDR3 extends over 14 amino acids. CDR1 and CDR2 (germline): DFQATT, SNEGSKA (reference sequence). V was trimmed by 0 bases and J by 5 bases, leaving 11 bases between them. In DNA form, the CDR3 reads TGCAGTGCTAGAGAGGCGGGACAGAACAATGAGCAGTTCTTC. Its translation: CSAREAGQNNEQFF.

Only a few counts were recorded for this clonotype. The chain is built from TRBV7-8 and TRBJ1-5; D is unresolved. This CDR3 region has 16 residues. The germline V gene has CDR1 SGHVS and CDR2 FQNEAQ. Trimming took 4 bases from V and 0 from J, leaving 13 bases between them. CDR3 nucleotide sequence: TGTGCCAGCAGCTGGCAGGCAATATATAGCAATCAGCCCCAGCATTTT. Translated: CASSWQAIYSNQPQHF.

V usage is TRBV20-1 and J usage is TRBJ2-1, with 7 bases identical to TRBD1. V was clipped by 6 bases and J by 7 bases; unmatched bases: 15. Germline V gene sequence: CDR1 DFQATT, CDR2 SNEGSKA (reference sequence). The CDR3 extends over 15 amino acids. The CDR3 DNA reads TGCAGTGCGACCAGACAGGGAACGTTCCGGAATGAGCAGTTCTTC. This gives the protein CSATRQGTFRNEQFF.

About this clonotype: This sequence may be a read error, since a much larger clone differs from it by one base. The CDR3 DNA reads TGCAGCTGCCTTCTAGCGGGAGGGCCCTACGAGCAGTACTTC. This codes for CSCLLAGGPYEQYF. The rearrangement uses TRBV29-1 and TRBJ2-7; 12 nucleotides match TRBD2. V gave up 8 bases and J gave up 2 bases; unmatched junction bases: 7. Germline-derived CDR1 and CDR2 are SQVTM and ANQGSEA. This CDR3 comprises 14 residues.

The chain combines TRBV30 with TRBJ1-1; tentatively, D is TRBD1 (6 bases). Trimming left V 0 bases short and J 0 bases short, with 17 bases between. Germline V CDR1 and CDR2: GTSNPN, SVGIG (reference sequence). The CDR3 is made up of 17 amino acids. The CDR3: CAWSVGRTALMNTEAFF. In nucleotides, the CDR3 is TGTGCCTGGAGTGTGGGGAGGACAGCTCTCATGAACACTGAAGCTTTCTTT.